This T cell receptor beta chain was found in a study of blood T cell repertoires in COVID-19. Whole-study context: Samples representing acute and convalescent COVID-19 were sourced from the United States, Italy and Spain. From T cells, B-cell-depleted T cells, or PBMCs came the material, which was cDNA or gDNA.

Germline-derived CDR1 and CDR2 are SGHVS and FQNEAQ. J was trimmed by 2 bases and V by 1 base; bases with no gene match: 3. There are 15 residues in the CDR3. Original analysis: Reference gene primers were amplified, and this amplification served to estimate nucleated cell counts. TCRdb's table, derived via immunoSEQ multiplex PCR, lists solely in-frame clones and lacks some. Clone size and V and J calls were adopted from that table, with D and trimming inferred from the DNA. Of 55,000 to 70,000 clones in the sample, about four fifths were seen once. Material: peripheral blood. The clonotype was recovered from a woman at least 80 years old with acute or convalescent COVID-19. J is TRBJ2-3 and V is TRBV7-8; 7 bases fit TRBD1. For the CDR3, the DNA is TGTGCCAGCAGCTTAGAGGGGGCCTTCACAGATACGCAGTATTTT. Translation gives CASSLEGAFTDTQYF.